A selection of T cell receptor beta chains follows, all from one sample in a study of blood T cell repertoires in COVID-19. The repertoire was sequenced with immunoSEQ multiplex PCR; TCRdb's copy has only in-frame clones and lacks some. This sample carries 95,000 or so clones, roughly 80% of them seen once, and the ten largest clones take about a quarter. The sequenced sample consisted of peripheral blood. The receptors derive from a human donor in a cohort sampled during active COVID-19. The CDR3 runs from the conserved cysteine through the conserved F or W. The order of the fields is clone size, J gene, D gene, V gene, CDR3 DNA, CDR3 protein. The D gene is left open where the match is weak. Rows may omit the clone size; those that give it use once, few, many or a size class.

abundance: -; j_gene: TRBJ2-1; d_gene: -; v_gene: TRBV7-8; CDR3nt: TGTGCCAGCAGCTTAGCGTCCATTTCCTCCTACAATGAGCAGTTCTTC; CDR3aa: CASSLASISSYNEQFF
abundance: -; j_gene: TRBJ2-3; d_gene: TRBD2; v_gene: TRBV18; CDR3nt: TGTGCCAGCTCACGCCCACTAGCGGGCACAGATACGCAGTATTTT; CDR3aa: CASSRPLAGTDTQYF
abundance: -; j_gene: TRBJ2-4; d_gene: -; v_gene: TRBV2; CDR3nt: TGTGCCAGCAGAGGAATCACAGGGAGAGAAAACATTCAGTACTTC; CDR3aa: CASRGITGRENIQYF
abundance: -; j_gene: TRBJ1-2; d_gene: -; v_gene: TRBV12-3/TRBV12-4; CDR3nt: TGTGCCAGCAGTTTAGCACGGAACTATGGCTACACCTTC; CDR3aa: CASSLARNYGYTF
abundance: -; j_gene: TRBJ2-5; d_gene: -; v_gene: TRBV27; CDR3nt: TGTGCCAGCGGAAGACTAGGCCTCCAAGAGACCCAGTACTTC; CDR3aa: CASGRLGLQETQYF
abundance: -; j_gene: TRBJ1-2; d_gene: -; v_gene: TRBV27; CDR3nt: TGTGCCAGCAGTTTATCACCCGGGAACACTCGGGGCTACACCTTC; CDR3aa: CASSLSPGNTRGYTF
abundance: -; j_gene: TRBJ1-2; d_gene: TRBD1; v_gene: TRBV7-2; CDR3nt: TGTGCCAGCAGCCTCACAGGGGCGTCCTATGGCTACACCTTC; CDR3aa: CASSLTGASYGYTF
abundance: -; j_gene: TRBJ1-2; d_gene: -; v_gene: TRBV3-1/TRBV3-2; CDR3nt: TGTGCCAGCAGCCCATTAATCAAATCAGGGGCTAAAAAACCCCGAAGGATCCACTATGGCTACACCTTC; CDR3aa: CASSPLIKSGAKKPRRIHYGYTF
abundance: -; j_gene: TRBJ2-1; d_gene: TRBD2; v_gene: TRBV7-3; CDR3nt: TGTGCCAGCAGCCCAGCGGGGTGGGGCAATGAGCAGTTCTTC; CDR3aa: CASSPAGWGNEQFF
abundance: -; j_gene: TRBJ1-1; d_gene: -; v_gene: TRBV18; CDR3nt: TGTGCCAGCTCACCCGACAGGCTAGCGAACACTGAAGCTTTCTTT; CDR3aa: CASSPDRLANTEAFF
abundance: -; j_gene: TRBJ2-7; d_gene: -; v_gene: TRBV27; CDR3nt: TGTGCCAGCAGTTTTGATCCGAGGGACGAGCAGTACTTC; CDR3aa: CASSFDPRDEQYF
abundance: -; j_gene: TRBJ2-1; d_gene: -; v_gene: TRBV5-4; CDR3nt: TGTGCCAGCAGCTTGGGGGGGCAGCTCGCCCCCTACAATGAGCAGTTCTTC; CDR3aa: CASSLGGQLAPYNEQFF
abundance: once; j_gene: TRBJ1-1; d_gene: -; v_gene: TRBV9; CDR3nt: TGTGCCAGCAGCGTAGGTCCGGGAGGGTACATGAACACTGAAGCTTTCTTT; CDR3aa: CASSVGPGGYMNTEAFF
abundance: -; j_gene: TRBJ1-2; d_gene: TRBD1; v_gene: TRBV7-3; CDR3nt: TGTGCCAGCAGCGTAACAGGGGGAGCTAACTATGGCTACACCTTC; CDR3aa: CASSVTGGANYGYTF
abundance: -; j_gene: TRBJ1-2; d_gene: TRBD1; v_gene: TRBV7-9; CDR3nt: TGTGCCAGCAGCCCACAGGGGGATGGCTACACCTTC; CDR3aa: CASSPQGDGYTF
abundance: -; j_gene: TRBJ2-4; d_gene: -; v_gene: TRBV28; CDR3nt: TGTGCCAGCAGTTTAGATGGAGTGGGCAAAAACATTCAGTACTTC; CDR3aa: CASSLDGVGKNIQYF
abundance: -; j_gene: TRBJ1-5; d_gene: TRBD1; v_gene: TRBV5-1; CDR3nt: TGCGCCAGCAGCTTGGTACCCGGGACAGGGGGCGGCAATCAGCCCCAGCATTTT; CDR3aa: CASSLVPGTGGGNQPQHF
abundance: -; j_gene: TRBJ2-3; d_gene: -; v_gene: TRBV21-1; CDR3nt: TGTGCCAGCAGCACTAGGACTAGCGGGAGGGCCATAGATACGCAGTATTTT; CDR3aa: CASSTRTSGRAIDTQYF
abundance: -; j_gene: TRBJ2-7; d_gene: -; v_gene: TRBV3-1/TRBV3-2; CDR3nt: TGTGCCAGCAGCCAAGATAGAATAGCGCCCTACGAGCAGTACTTC; CDR3aa: CASSQDRIAPYEQYF
abundance: -; j_gene: TRBJ2-7; d_gene: -; v_gene: TRBV5-1; CDR3nt: TGCGCCAGCAGCTTATGGAGCTCCTACGAGCAGTACTTC; CDR3aa: CASSLWSSYEQYF
abundance: -; j_gene: TRBJ2-2; d_gene: TRBD2; v_gene: TRBV7-2; CDR3nt: TGTGCCAGCAGCTCACTAGCGCTGAACACCGGGGAGCTGTTTTTT; CDR3aa: CASSSLALNTGELFF
abundance: -; j_gene: TRBJ1-3; d_gene: -; v_gene: TRBV15; CDR3nt: TGTGCCACCAGCGCCCAGAATGGCGGGGGAGCTCGAAACACCATATATTTT; CDR3aa: CATSAQNGGGARNTIYF
abundance: -; j_gene: TRBJ2-7; d_gene: TRBD1; v_gene: TRBV11-3; CDR3nt: TGTGCCAGCAGCTTCAGGGGGCAAGGTGAGCAGTACTTC; CDR3aa: CASSFRGQGEQYF
abundance: -; j_gene: TRBJ2-1; d_gene: TRBD2; v_gene: TRBV18; CDR3nt: TGTGCCAGCTCACCACCTAGCGGGGGGGCGGGTGAGCAGTTCTTC; CDR3aa: CASSPPSGGAGEQFF
abundance: once; j_gene: TRBJ2-7; d_gene: TRBD1; v_gene: TRBV6-6; CDR3nt: TGTGCCAGCACCCCGGGACAGCTCTACGAGCAGTACTTC; CDR3aa: CASTPGQLYEQYF
abundance: -; j_gene: TRBJ1-1; d_gene: TRBD1; v_gene: TRBV19; CDR3nt: TGTGCCAGTAGCATGGGGGACAGGGGACGGACTGAAGCTTTCTTT; CDR3aa: CASSMGDRGRTEAFF
abundance: -; j_gene: TRBJ2-7; d_gene: TRBD1; v_gene: TRBV6-5; CDR3nt: TGTGCCAGCAGTTCCTTCCGGACAGGGAGTTACGAGCAGTACTTC; CDR3aa: CASSSFRTGSYEQYF
abundance: -; j_gene: TRBJ2-1; d_gene: -; v_gene: TRBV10-1; CDR3nt: TGCGCCAGCAGCTCCAGCGGCAAGGAGCAGTTCTTC; CDR3aa: CASSSSGKEQFF
abundance: -; j_gene: TRBJ1-3; d_gene: TRBD1; v_gene: TRBV10-2; CDR3nt: TGCGCCAGCAGTGATTTCGACAGGGGTGGAAACACCATATATTTT; CDR3aa: CASSDFDRGGNTIYF
abundance: -; j_gene: TRBJ2-3; d_gene: -; v_gene: TRBV11-3; CDR3nt: TGTGCCAGCAGCTTGACTCCCTCACGCACAGATACGCAGTATTTT; CDR3aa: CASSLTPSRTDTQYF
abundance: -; j_gene: TRBJ1-1; d_gene: -; v_gene: TRBV18; CDR3nt: TGTGCCAGCTCACCAAACCGACAGGTGAACACTGAAGCTTTCTTT; CDR3aa: CASSPNRQVNTEAFF
abundance: -; j_gene: TRBJ2-7; d_gene: -; v_gene: TRBV6-6; CDR3nt: TGTGCCAGCAGGGCTTCCGGGACAACTACGTACGAGCAGTACTTC; CDR3aa: CASRASGTTTYEQYF
abundance: few; j_gene: TRBJ2-1; d_gene: -; v_gene: TRBV7-9; CDR3nt: TGTGCCAGCAGGACGGGGGTCCTCAATGAGCAGTTCTTC; CDR3aa: CASRTGVLNEQFF
abundance: -; j_gene: TRBJ2-7; d_gene: -; v_gene: TRBV2; CDR3nt: TGTGCCAGCAGTGATAGGACAGACTACGAGCAGTACTTC; CDR3aa: CASSDRTDYEQYF
abundance: -; j_gene: TRBJ2-7; d_gene: -; v_gene: TRBV10-1; CDR3nt: TGCGCCAGCAGTGAGTCAAGAGGTAGCGGTGCCTACGAGCAGTACTTC; CDR3aa: CASSESRGSGAYEQYF
abundance: -; j_gene: TRBJ2-3; d_gene: TRBD2; v_gene: TRBV11-2; CDR3nt: TGTGCCAGCAGCGCGGGGGGCACCAACACAGATACGCAGTATTTT; CDR3aa: CASSAGGTNTDTQYF
abundance: -; j_gene: TRBJ2-7; d_gene: -; v_gene: TRBV7-2; CDR3nt: TGTGCCAGCAGCCCGCCAGGGGCCCACCGAGCCTACGAGCAGTACTTC; CDR3aa: CASSPPGAHRAYEQYF
abundance: -; j_gene: TRBJ2-1; d_gene: -; v_gene: TRBV6-1; CDR3nt: TGTGCCAGCAGTGAAGTTCCTAACAATGAGCAGTTCTTC; CDR3aa: CASSEVPNNEQFF
abundance: -; j_gene: TRBJ2-7; d_gene: -; v_gene: TRBV28; CDR3nt: TGTGCCAGCAGCCCAGGACACTTCTACGAGCAGTACTTC; CDR3aa: CASSPGHFYEQYF
abundance: -; j_gene: TRBJ1-1; d_gene: -; v_gene: TRBV19; CDR3nt: TGTGCCAGTAGTATGGGCAGACCCCTTAATGTCGAAGCTTTCTTT; CDR3aa: CASSMGRPLNVEAFF
abundance: once; j_gene: TRBJ2-2; d_gene: TRBD2; v_gene: TRBV7-8; CDR3nt: TGTGCCAGCAGCTCATTTGGACTAGCGGGAAGCGGGGAGCTGTTTTTT; CDR3aa: CASSSFGLAGSGELFF
abundance: -; j_gene: TRBJ1-5; d_gene: -; v_gene: TRBV19; CDR3nt: TGTGCCAGTAGTATATGGGGAGTCCATCAGCCCCAGCATTTT; CDR3aa: CASSIWGVHQPQHF
abundance: -; j_gene: TRBJ2-1; d_gene: TRBD2; v_gene: TRBV5-4; CDR3nt: TGTGCCAGCAGCAATGCTTTACTAGCGGTGTACAATGAGCAGTTCTTC; CDR3aa: CASSNALLAVYNEQFF
abundance: -; j_gene: TRBJ1-1; d_gene: TRBD1; v_gene: TRBV19; CDR3nt: TGTGCCAGTAGCATCATAGGGACAGGGGCAAACACTGAAGCTTTCTTT; CDR3aa: CASSIIGTGANTEAFF
abundance: -; j_gene: TRBJ1-1; d_gene: -; v_gene: TRBV29-1; CDR3nt: TGCAGCGTGAGGACCGGCGGGGCCACTGAAGCTTTCTTT; CDR3aa: CSVRTGGATEAFF
abundance: -; j_gene: TRBJ1-1; d_gene: TRBD1; v_gene: TRBV14; CDR3nt: TGTGCCAGCAGCCGGGACAGGGTGGACGCTGAAGCTTTCTTT; CDR3aa: CASSRDRVDAEAFF
abundance: -; j_gene: TRBJ1-1; d_gene: TRBD1; v_gene: TRBV27; CDR3nt: TGTGCCAGCAGTGTATGGGGACAGGGGGCGGCCACTGAAGCTTTCTTT; CDR3aa: CASSVWGQGAATEAFF
abundance: -; j_gene: TRBJ2-7; d_gene: TRBD1; v_gene: TRBV7-2; CDR3nt: TGTGCCAGCACCGGACAGGGACCCTACGAGCAGTACTTC; CDR3aa: CASTGQGPYEQYF
abundance: few; j_gene: TRBJ1-5; d_gene: -; v_gene: TRBV2; CDR3nt: TGTGCCAGCAGTGGCACAGGGTCCCCGTTAGGCAATCAGCCCCAGCATTTT; CDR3aa: CASSGTGSPLGNQPQHF